What follows describes a single TCR beta chain. The V gene's germline CDR1 is SGHDT and CDR2 YYEEEE. Trimming stripped 1 base from V and 5 bases from J, with 12 bases between. The CDR3 has 14 residues. These data originate in a study of blood T cell repertoires in COVID-19. TCRdb keeps only in-frame clones here, not all; method: immunoSEQ multiplex PCR. The profile shows fewer than 250,000 clones, roughly four fifths of them singletons. This chain uses TRBV5-6 with TRBJ2-5; D might be TRBD1 (5 bases). This receptor was identified in a woman between 65 and 79 years old with active or convalescent COVID-19. Sequenced material: peripheral blood. CDR3 bases: TGTGCCAGCAGCTTGAAGGGGCCCAAGGAGACCCAGTACTTC. Amino acids: CASSLKGPKETQYF.